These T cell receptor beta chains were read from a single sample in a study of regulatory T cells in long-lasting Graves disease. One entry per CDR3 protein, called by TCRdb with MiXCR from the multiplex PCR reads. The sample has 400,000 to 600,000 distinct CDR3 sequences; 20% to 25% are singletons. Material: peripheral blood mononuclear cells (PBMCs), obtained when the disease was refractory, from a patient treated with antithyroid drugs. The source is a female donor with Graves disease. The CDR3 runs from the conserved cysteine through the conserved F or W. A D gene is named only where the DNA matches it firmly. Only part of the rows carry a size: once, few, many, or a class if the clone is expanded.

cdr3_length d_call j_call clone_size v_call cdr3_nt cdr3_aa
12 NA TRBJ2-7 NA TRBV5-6 TGTGCCAGCAGCTTCATATCCGTCGAGCAGTACTTC CASSFISVEQYF
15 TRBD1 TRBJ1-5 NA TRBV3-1 TGTGCCAGCAGCGAGGGAACAGGGGACAATCAGCCCCAGCATTTT CASSEGTGDNQPQHF
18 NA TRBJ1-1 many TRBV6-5 TGTGCCAGCAGTTACTCTTGGACATCGATATTTCGGTACACTGAAGCTTTCTTT CASSYSWTSIFRYTEAFF
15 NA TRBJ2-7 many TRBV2 TGTGCCAGCAGTGAAGGACAGGCTGTTCCCTACGAGCAGTACTTC CASSEGQAVPYEQYF
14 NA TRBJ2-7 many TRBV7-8 TGTGCCAGCAGCTTAGCGGCAGGGACCTACGAGCAGTACTTC CASSLAAGTYEQYF
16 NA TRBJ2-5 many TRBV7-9 TGTGCCAGCAGCTTAGAACATAGCATAAGACCAGAGACCCAGTACTTC CASSLEHSIRPETQYF
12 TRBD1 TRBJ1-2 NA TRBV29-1 TGCAGCGTTGCAGGGGGGTTCTATGGCTACACCTTC CSVAGGFYGYTF
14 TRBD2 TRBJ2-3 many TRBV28 TGTGCCAGCAGCTTCGGGGGGAGCACAGATACGCAGTATTTT CASSFGGSTDTQYF
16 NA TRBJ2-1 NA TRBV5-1 TGCGCCAGCAGCTTGGAGGCTAGCGAGACCTACAATGAGCAGTTCTTC CASSLEASETYNEQFF
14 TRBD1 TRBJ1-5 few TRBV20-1 TGCAGTGCGGGGGACAGGGGAATCAATCAGCCCCAGCATTTT CSAGDRGINQPQHF
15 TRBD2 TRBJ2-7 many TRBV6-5 TGTGCCAGCAGTTACCACACTAGCGGGACCTACGAGCAGTACTTC CASSYHTSGTYEQYF
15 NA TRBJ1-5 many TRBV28 TGTGCCAGCAGGCTCACGACGGTTAGCAATCAGCCCCAGCATTTT CASRLTTVSNQPQHF
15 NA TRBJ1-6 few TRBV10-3 TGTGCCATCAGTGAGTCTAAACAGGGAAATTCACCCCTCCACTTT CAISESKQGNSPLHF
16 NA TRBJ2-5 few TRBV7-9 TGTGCCAGCAGCGCCCAATACCAAGGATTCAAAGAGACCCAGTACTTC CASSAQYQGFKETQYF
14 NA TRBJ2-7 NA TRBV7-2 TGTGCCAGCAGCTTAGTGTACAGGACGGACGAGCAGTACTTC CASSLVYRTDEQYF
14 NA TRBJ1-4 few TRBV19 TGTGCCAGTACCCCGGACAGACCTAATGAAAAACTGTTTTTT CASTPDRPNEKLFF
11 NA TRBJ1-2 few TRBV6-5 TGTGCCAGCAGTTACGGGGACGGCCAAAGCTTC CASSYGDGQSF
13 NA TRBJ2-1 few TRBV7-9 TGTGCCAGCAGCTTAGGCAGCAACAATGAGCAGTTCTTC CASSLGSNNEQFF
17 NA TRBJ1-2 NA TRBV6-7 TGTGCCAGCAGTTACTCGTTCCGCCGGGGGGTGAACTATGGCTACACCTTC CASSYSFRRGVNYGYTF
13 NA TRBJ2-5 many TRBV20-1 TGCAGTGCCCCTGTTACCCCAGAAGAGACCCAGTACTTC CSAPVTPEETQYF
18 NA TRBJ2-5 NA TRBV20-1 TGCAGTGCTCTTGGGTTTTGGAGCCGATACGTCCAGGGAGAGACCCAGTACTTC CSALGFWSRYVQGETQYF
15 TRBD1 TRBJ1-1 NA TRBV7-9 TGTGCCAGCAGCCCGGGACAGGGAGGATGGACTGAAGCTTTCTTT CASSPGQGGWTEAFF
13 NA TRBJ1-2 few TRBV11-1 TGTGCCAGCAGGAGCAGAAATAATTATGGCTACACCTTC CASRSRNNYGYTF
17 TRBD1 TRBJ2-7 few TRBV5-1 TGCGCCAGCAGCTGGGGACAGGGTCCAATCGGCTCCTACGAGCAGTACTTC CASSWGQGPIGSYEQYF
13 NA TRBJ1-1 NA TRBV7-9 TGTGCCGGCAGGGTCCTACCGAACACTGAAGCTTTCTTT CAGRVLPNTEAFF
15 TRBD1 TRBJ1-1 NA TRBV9 TGTGCCAGCAGCGTAGGACAGGGCATGAACACTGAAGCTTTCTTT CASSVGQGMNTEAFF
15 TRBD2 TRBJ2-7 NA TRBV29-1 TGCAGCGTTCAAGTAGCGGGAGTCTTCTCCTACGAGCAGTACTTC CSVQVAGVFSYEQYF
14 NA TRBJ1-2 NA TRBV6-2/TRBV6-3 TGTGCCAGCACCGGCCGGGGCGGGGCCGATGGCTACACCTTC CASTGRGGADGYTF
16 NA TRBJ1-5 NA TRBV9 TGTGCCAGCAGCGTAGGCCCAGGGGCTTTGAATCAGCCCCAGCATTTT CASSVGPGALNQPQHF
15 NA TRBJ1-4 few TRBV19 TGTGCCAGTAGTATAGTTCGGGGGAGAAATGAAAAACTGTTTTTT CASSIVRGRNEKLFF
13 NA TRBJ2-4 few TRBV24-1 TGTGCCACCAGTGATATAGCCAAAAACATTCAGTACTTC CATSDIAKNIQYF
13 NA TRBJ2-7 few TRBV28 TGTGCCAGCGTGGGGGGGCGCCTGGACGAGCAGTACTTC CASVGGRLDEQYF
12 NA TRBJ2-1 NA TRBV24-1 TGTGCCACCAGTGATGACCGCAATGAGCAGTTCTTC CATSDDRNEQFF
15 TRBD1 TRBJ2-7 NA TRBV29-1 TGCAGCGTTGAAATCACCGGGACAGCCTCCTACGAGCAGTACTTC CSVEITGTASYEQYF
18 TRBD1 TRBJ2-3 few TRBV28 TGTGCCAGCAAAACAGACAGGGGGTTTTCCTCTAGCACAGATACGCAGTATTTT CASKTDRGFSSSTDTQYF
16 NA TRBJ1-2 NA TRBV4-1 TGCGCCAGCAGCCAGGATAGACTGGAACGAAACTATGGCTACACCTTC CASSQDRLERNYGYTF
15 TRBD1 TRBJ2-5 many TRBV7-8 TGTGCCAGCAGCGCGACCGGGACAGGGACGGAGACCCAGTACTTC CASSATGTGTETQYF
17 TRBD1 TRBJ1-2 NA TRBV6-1 TGTGCCAGCAGCCAAGGGACAGGTGGACGTATTGTCTATGGCTACACCTTC CASSQGTGGRIVYGYTF
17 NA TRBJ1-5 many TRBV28 TGTGCCAGCAGTTTAACATCGTCGGACGCGGGAAATCAGCCCCAGCATTTT CASSLTSSDAGNQPQHF
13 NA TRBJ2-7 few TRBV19 TGTGCCAGTAGTATAGGCATACTCTACGAGCAGTACTTC CASSIGILYEQYF
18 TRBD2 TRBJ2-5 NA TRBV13 TGTGCCAGCAGCTTACTGGCTTGGGGTAGCGGGGGTACAGAGACCCAGTACTTC CASSLLAWGSGGTETQYF
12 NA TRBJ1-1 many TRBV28 TGTGCCAGCAGTTTGACCGGTGCTGAAGCTTTCTTT CASSLTGAEAFF
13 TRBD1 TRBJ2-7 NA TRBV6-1 TGTGCCAGCAGCGGGACAGAGTCCTACGAGCAGTACTTC CASSGTESYEQYF
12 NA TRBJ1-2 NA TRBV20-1 TGCAGTGCTCCAGAAAAGGGTTATGGCTACACCTTC CSAPEKGYGYTF
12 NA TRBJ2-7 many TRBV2 TGTGCCAGCAGTGGCAGTCTCTACGAGCAGTACTTC CASSGSLYEQYF
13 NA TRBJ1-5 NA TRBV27 TGTGCCAGCAGCCCCGACTACAATCAGCCCCAGCATTTT CASSPDYNQPQHF
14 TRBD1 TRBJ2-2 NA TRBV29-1 TGCAGCGCCTACGCAGGGGGCGCGACCGGGGAGCTGTTTTTT CSAYAGGATGELFF
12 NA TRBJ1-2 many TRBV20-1 TGCAGTGCTAGACAGGGAAACTATGGCTACACCTTC CSARQGNYGYTF
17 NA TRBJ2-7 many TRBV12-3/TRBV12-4 TGTGCCAGTCCCAACGGGAAAACAGGGAGGGAGTCCTACGAGCAGTACTTC CASPNGKTGRESYEQYF
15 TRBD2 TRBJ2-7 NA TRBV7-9 TGTGCCAGCAGCTTCCGACTAGCGGGAGCCAGCGAGCAGTACTTC CASSFRLAGASEQYF
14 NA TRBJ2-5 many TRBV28 TGTGCCAGCAGTTTACCCCCGGGCCAAGAGACCCAGTACTTC CASSLPPGQETQYF